Listed below are T cell receptor beta chains from one sample, sequenced in a study of Graves' ophthalmopathy and Graves' hyperthyroidism. TCRdb reprocessed the multiplex PCR reads via MiXCR and lists one record per CDR3 protein. This sample carries 660,000 or so distinct CDR3 sequences, under 50% of them seen once, and the ten largest clones take more than 3%. The material sequenced was peripheral blood. The receptors were gathered from an adult man with Graves' ophthalmopathy. The CDR3 runs from the conserved cysteine through the conserved F or W. A D gene is named only where the DNA matches it firmly. Expanded clones get a size class; other rows say once, few or many, or leave the size out.

V,J,size,D,length,CDR3,DNA
TRBV19,TRBJ1-5,.,TRBD1,13,CASSQGTEQPQHF,TGTGCCAGCTCCCAGGGGACAGAACAGCCCCAGCATTTT
TRBV12-5,TRBJ2-5,few,.,15,CASGTNTGHQETQYF,TGTGCTAGTGGTACGAATACAGGCCACCAAGAGACCCAGTACTTC
TRBV5-6,TRBJ2-2,.,TRBD1,17,CASSLGRTGGNTGELFF,TGTGCCAGCAGCTTGGGTCGGACAGGGGGGAACACCGGGGAGCTGTTTTTT
TRBV18,TRBJ1-6,.,TRBD1,17,CASSPSTGQANNSPLHF,TGTGCCAGCTCACCAAGCACCGGACAGGCGAATAATTCACCCCTCCACTTT
TRBV7-9,TRBJ1-1,many,.,16,CASSLVFRRPNTEAFF,TGTGCCAGCAGCTTAGTTTTTAGGCGGCCGAACACTGAAGCTTTCTTT
TRBV12-3/TRBV12-4,TRBJ1-2,many,.,14,CASSSDGISGGYTF,TGTGCCAGCAGTTCCGACGGGATAAGTGGTGGCTACACCTTC
TRBV20-1,TRBJ1-6,many,TRBD1,13,CSVTTGDGSPLHF,TGCAGTGTTACCACAGGGGACGGATCACCCCTCCACTTT
TRBV2,TRBJ2-7,many,.,15,CASSESLTIKYEQYF,TGTGCCAGCAGTGAAAGCCTAACGATAAAATACGAGCAGTACTTC
TRBV7-3,TRBJ2-6,many,.,15,CASSPGLSGANVLTF,TGTGCCAGCAGCCCTGGCCTCTCTGGGGCCAACGTCCTGACTTTC
TRBV20-1,TRBJ1-1,.,.,14,CSASDRSRATEAFF,TGCAGTGCTAGTGATCGGTCCAGGGCCACTGAAGCTTTCTTT
TRBV7-9,TRBJ2-6,.,TRBD1,21,CASSLKGFWTGNFSGANVLTF,TGTGCCAGCAGCTTGAAGGGTTTTTGGACAGGGAATTTTTCTGGGGCCAACGTCCTGACTTTC
TRBV7-8,TRBJ1-3,many,.,15,CASSDTGFSQNTIYF,TGTGCCAGCAGTGATACAGGTTTTTCACAGAACACCATATATTTT
TRBV7-2,TRBJ2-7,many,TRBD1,14,CASRRPGQGYEQYF,TGTGCCAGCAGGCGTCCGGGACAGGGTTACGAGCAGTACTTC
TRBV20-1,TRBJ2-2,few,TRBD2,16,CSARGLAGDGTGELFF,TGCAGTGCTAGGGGACTAGCGGGAGACGGCACCGGGGAGCTGTTTTTT
TRBV7-9,TRBJ1-1,.,TRBD1,15,CASSQPGTGAPEAFF,TGCGCCAGCAGCCAACCCGGGACAGGGGCCCCTGAAGCTTTCTTT
TRBV29-1,TRBJ1-2,.,.,13,CSVEDRASAGYTF,TGCAGCGTTGAAGATCGGGCTAGCGCGGGCTACACCTTC
TRBV2,TRBJ2-7,many,TRBD2,16,CASSVTSGGIHYEQYF,TGTGCCAGCAGCGTGACTAGCGGGGGGATCCACTACGAGCAGTACTTC
TRBV12-3/TRBV12-4,TRBJ1-3,few,.,15,CASSSTVINGNTIYF,TGTGCCAGCAGTTCGACAGTGATTAATGGAAACACCATATATTTT
TRBV27,TRBJ1-1,few,.,13,CASKRENAVRAFF,TGTGCCAGCAAGAGGGAGAATGCGGTGAGAGCTTTCTTT